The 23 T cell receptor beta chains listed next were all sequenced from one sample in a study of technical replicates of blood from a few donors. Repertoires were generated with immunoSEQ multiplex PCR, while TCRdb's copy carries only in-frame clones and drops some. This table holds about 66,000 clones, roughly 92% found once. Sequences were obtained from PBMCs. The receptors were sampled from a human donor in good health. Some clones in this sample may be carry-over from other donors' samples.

As DNA, the CDR3 is TGTGCCAGCAGCCCGCCGGGACTAGCGGGGGGCACAGATACGCAGTATTTT. This gives the protein CASSPPGLAGGTDTQYF. The genes are TRBV7-2 and TRBJ2-3; 14 bases are a match to TRBD2. Germline CDR1 SGHTA, CDR2 FQGNSA. This CDR3 is 17 amino acids long. With V trimmed by 5 bases and J by 1 base, 5 bases remained unmatched.

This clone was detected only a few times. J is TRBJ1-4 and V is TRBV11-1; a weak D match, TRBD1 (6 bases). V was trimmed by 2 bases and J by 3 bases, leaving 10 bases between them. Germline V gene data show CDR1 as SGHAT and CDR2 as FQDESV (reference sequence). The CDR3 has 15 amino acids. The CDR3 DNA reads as TGTGCCAGCAGCTTACAAGGGGGAGCTAATGAAAAACTGTTTTTT. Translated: CASSLQGGANEKLFF.

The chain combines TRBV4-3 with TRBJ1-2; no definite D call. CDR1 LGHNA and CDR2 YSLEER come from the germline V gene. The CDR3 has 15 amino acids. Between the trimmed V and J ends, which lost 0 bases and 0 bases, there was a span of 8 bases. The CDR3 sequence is CASSQEWAANYGYTF. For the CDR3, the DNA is TGCGCCAGCAGCCAAGAATGGGCAGCTAACTATGGCTACACCTTC.

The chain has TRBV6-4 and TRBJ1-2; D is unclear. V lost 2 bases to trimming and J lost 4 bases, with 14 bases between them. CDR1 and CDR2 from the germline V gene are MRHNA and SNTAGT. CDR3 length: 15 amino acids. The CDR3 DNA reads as TGTGCCAGCAGTGACCGAGAAGGTTCGGGCTATGGCTACACCTTC. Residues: CASSDREGSGYGYTF.

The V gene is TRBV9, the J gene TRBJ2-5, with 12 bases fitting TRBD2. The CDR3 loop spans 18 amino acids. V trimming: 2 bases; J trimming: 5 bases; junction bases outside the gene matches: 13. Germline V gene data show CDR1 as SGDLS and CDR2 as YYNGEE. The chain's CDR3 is CASSVNPGTSGWLETQYF. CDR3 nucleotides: TGTGCCAGCAGCGTTAACCCGGGGACTAGCGGGTGGTTGGAGACCCAGTACTTC.

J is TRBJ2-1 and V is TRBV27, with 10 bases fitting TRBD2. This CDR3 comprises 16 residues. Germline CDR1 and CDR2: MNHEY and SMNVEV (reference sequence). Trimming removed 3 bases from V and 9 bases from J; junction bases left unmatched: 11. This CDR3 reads CASSLAVGLAFGEQFF. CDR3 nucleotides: TGTGCCAGCAGTTTGGCAGTGGGACTAGCGTTCGGTGAGCAGTTCTTC.

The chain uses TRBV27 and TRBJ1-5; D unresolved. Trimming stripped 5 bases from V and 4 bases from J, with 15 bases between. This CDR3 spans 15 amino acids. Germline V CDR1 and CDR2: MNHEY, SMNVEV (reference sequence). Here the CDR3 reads CASSPSSGRNQPQHF. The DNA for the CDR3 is TGTGCCAGCAGTCCCTCTTCGGGGAGAAATCAGCCCCAGCATTTT.

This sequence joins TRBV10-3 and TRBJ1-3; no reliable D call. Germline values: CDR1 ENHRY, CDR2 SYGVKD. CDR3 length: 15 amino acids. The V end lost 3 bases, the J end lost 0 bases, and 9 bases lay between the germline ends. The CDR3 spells CAISEIKSSGNTIYF. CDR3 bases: TGTGCCATCAGTGAAATTAAGAGCTCTGGAAACACCATATATTTT.

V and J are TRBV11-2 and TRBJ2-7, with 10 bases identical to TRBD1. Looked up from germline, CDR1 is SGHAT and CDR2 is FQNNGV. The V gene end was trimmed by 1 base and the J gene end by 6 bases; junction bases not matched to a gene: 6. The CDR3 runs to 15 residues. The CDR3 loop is CASSLVGTGDFEQYF. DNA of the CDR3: TGTGCCAGCAGCTTAGTCGGGACAGGGGATTTCGAGCAGTACTTC.

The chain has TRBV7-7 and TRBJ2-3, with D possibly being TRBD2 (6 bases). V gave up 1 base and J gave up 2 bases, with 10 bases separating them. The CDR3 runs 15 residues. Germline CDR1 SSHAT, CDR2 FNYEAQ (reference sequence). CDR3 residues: CASSLGPGDTDTQYF. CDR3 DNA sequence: TGTGCCAGCAGCTTAGGTCCGGGGGACACAGATACGCAGTATTTT.

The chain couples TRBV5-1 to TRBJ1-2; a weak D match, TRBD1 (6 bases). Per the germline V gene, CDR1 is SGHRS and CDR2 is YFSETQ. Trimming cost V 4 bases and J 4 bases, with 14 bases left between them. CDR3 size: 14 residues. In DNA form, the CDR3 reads TGCGCCAGCAGCGAGGGGGGGCGAGGCTATGGCTACACCTTC. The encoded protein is CASSEGGRGYGYTF. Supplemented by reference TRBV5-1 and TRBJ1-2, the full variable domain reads KAGVTQTPRYLIKTRGQQVTLSCSPISGHRSVSWYQQTPGQGLQFLFEYFSETQRNKGNFPGRFSGRQFSNSRSEMNVSTLELGDSALYLCASSEGGRGYGYTFGSGTRLTVV.

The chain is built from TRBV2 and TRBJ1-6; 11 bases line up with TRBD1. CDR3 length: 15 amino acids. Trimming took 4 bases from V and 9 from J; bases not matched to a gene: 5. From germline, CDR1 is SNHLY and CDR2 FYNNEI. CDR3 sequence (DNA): TGTGCCAGCAGTGCGACCGGGACAGGGGGTTCACCCCTCCACTTT. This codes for CASSATGTGGSPLHF.

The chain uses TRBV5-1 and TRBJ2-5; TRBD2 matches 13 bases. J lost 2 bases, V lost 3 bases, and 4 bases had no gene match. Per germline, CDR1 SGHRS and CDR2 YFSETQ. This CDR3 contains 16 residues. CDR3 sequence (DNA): TGCGCCAGCAGCTCCGGACTAGCGGGGGCTCAAGAGACCCAGTACTTC. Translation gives CASSSGLAGAQETQYF.

The CDR3 region has the DNA TGTGCCAGCAGCTGGGGACAGGGCTTCGAGCAGTACTTC. Encoded protein: CASSWGQGFEQYF. The chain carries TRBV5-4 and TRBJ2-7, with TRBD1 matching 9 bases. This CDR3 has 13 amino acids. Germline V CDR1 and CDR2: SGHNT, YYREEE (reference sequence). J gave up 6 bases and V 3 bases, and 4 bases lay outside the gene matches.

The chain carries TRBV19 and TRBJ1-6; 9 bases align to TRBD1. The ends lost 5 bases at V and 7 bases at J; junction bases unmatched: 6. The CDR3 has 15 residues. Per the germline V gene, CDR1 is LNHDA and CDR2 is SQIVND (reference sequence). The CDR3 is CASSLGTGWNSPLHF. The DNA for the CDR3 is TGTGCCAGTAGTCTAGGGACAGGGTGGAATTCACCCCTCCACTTT.

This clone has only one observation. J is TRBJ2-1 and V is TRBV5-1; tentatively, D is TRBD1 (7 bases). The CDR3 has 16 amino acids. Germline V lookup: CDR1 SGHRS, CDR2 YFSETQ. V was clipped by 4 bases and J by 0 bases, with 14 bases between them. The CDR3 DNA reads TGCGCCAGCAGCCTGGGACAGACTAGCTCCTACAATGAGCAGTTCTTC. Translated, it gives CASSLGQTSSYNEQFF. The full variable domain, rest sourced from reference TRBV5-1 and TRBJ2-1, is KAGVTQTPRYLIKTRGQQVTLSCSPISGHRSVSWYQQTPGQGLQFLFEYFSETQRNKGNFPGRFSGRQFSNSRSEMNVSTLELGDSALYLCASSLGQTSSYNEQFFGPGTRLTVL.

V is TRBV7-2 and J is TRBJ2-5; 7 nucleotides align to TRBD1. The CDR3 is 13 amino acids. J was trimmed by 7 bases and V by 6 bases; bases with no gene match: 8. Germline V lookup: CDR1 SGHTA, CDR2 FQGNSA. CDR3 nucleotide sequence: TGTGCCAGCAGTACAGGGGATGGGTCGACCCAGTACTTC. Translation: CASSTGDGSTQYF.

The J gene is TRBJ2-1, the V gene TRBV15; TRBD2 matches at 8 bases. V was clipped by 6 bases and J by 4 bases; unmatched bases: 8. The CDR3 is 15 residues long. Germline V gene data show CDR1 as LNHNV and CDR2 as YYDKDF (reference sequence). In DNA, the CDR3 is TGTGCCACCAGGAGATCCGGGACTAGTTACAATGAGCAGTTCTTC. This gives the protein CATRRSGTSYNEQFF.

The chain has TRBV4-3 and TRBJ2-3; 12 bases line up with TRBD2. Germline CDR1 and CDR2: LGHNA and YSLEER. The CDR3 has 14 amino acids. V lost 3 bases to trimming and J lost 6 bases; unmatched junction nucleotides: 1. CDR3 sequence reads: CASSQTSGGDTQYF. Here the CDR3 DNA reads TGCGCCAGCAGCCAGACTAGCGGGGGTGATACGCAGTATTTT.

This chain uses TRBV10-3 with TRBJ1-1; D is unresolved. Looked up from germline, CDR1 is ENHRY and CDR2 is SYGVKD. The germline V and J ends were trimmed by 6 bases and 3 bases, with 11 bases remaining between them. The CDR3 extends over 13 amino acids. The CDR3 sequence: CAIRGRVDTEAFF. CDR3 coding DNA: TGTGCCATCAGGGGGAGGGTGGACACTGAAGCTTTCTTT.

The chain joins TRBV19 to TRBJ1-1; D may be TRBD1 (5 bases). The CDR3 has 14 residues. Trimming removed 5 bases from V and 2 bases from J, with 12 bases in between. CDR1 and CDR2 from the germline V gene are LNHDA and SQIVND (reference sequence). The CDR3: CASSYRGKNTEAFF. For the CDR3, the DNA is TGTGCCAGTAGTTACCGGGGGAAAAACACTGAAGCTTTCTTT.

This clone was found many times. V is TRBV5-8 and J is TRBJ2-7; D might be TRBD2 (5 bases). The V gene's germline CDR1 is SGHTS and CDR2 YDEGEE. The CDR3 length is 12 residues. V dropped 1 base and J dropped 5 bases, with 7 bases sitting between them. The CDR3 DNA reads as TGTGCCAGCAGCTTGTGGCGGGACGAGCAGTACTTC. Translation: CASSLWRDEQYF.

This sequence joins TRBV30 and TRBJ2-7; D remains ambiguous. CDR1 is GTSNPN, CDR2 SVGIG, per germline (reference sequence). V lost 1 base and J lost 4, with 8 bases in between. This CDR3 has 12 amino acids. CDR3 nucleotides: TGTGCCTGGAGTGCCTTCGGGTACGAGCAGTACTTC. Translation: CAWSAFGYEQYF.